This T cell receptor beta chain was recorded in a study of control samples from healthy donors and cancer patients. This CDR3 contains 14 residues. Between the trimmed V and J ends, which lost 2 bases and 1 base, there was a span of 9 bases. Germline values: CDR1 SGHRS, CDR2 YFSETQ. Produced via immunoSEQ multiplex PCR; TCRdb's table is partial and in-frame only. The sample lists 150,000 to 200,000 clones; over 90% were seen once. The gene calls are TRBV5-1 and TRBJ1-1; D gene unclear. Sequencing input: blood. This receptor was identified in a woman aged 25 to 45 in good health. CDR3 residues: CASSLGLGNTEAFF. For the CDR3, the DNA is TGCGCCAGCAGCTTAGGGTTGGGGAACACTGAAGCTTTCTTT.